The 30 T cell receptor beta chains below come from one sample, sequenced in a study of identical twins. TCRdb reanalysed the 5' RACE reads using MiXCR and keeps one entry per CDR3 protein. The data contain 400,000 to 500,000 distinct CDR3 sequences, roughly 13% of them seen just once; the ten biggest clones take up approximately 0.98%. The sample also formed part of further work on yellow fever vaccine responses in identical twins.

Specimen: CD4+ T cells sorted from blood. The receptors were sampled from a woman between 18 and 29 years old in good health.

The V and J genes are TRBV25-1 and TRBJ2-3; TRBD2 agrees at 11 bases. V was pared by 4 bases and J by 1 base, with 4 bases of the junction left unmatched. The germline CDR1 and CDR2 sequences are MGHDK and SYGVNS. The CDR3 runs to 16 residues. The CDR3 DNA follows: TGTGCCAGCAGTGCCCTAGCGGGAGGACGCACAGATACGCAGTATTTT. Its protein product is CASSALAGGRTDTQYF. The whole variable domain, filled in from reference TRBV25-1 and TRBJ2-3, reads EADIYQTPRYLVIGTGKKITLECSQTMGHDKMYWYQQDPGMELHLIHYSYGVNSTEKGDLSSESTVSRIRTEHFPLTLESARPSHTSQYLCASSALAGGRTDTQYFGPGTRLTVL.

The chain recombines TRBV6-1 with TRBJ1-3; 7 nucleotides match TRBD1. CDR1 and CDR2 (germline): MNHNS, SASEGT. V dropped 6 bases and J dropped 4; count of bases not matched to a gene: 9. CDR3 size: 15 residues. The DNA of the CDR3 is TGTGCCAGCAGCCGCGCTACAGGGGTAGGAAACACCATATATTTT. Translated: CASSRATGVGNTIYF.

The rearrangement joins TRBV2 to TRBJ1-1, with a weak D call TRBD1 (6 bases). V lost 6 bases, J lost 10 bases, and 9 bases lay in between. The germline V gene has CDR1 SNHLY and CDR2 FYNNEI. The CDR3 spans 10 residues. For the CDR3, the DNA is TGTGCCAGCAGAGAGGGGGGAGCTTTCTTT. Amino acids: CASREGGAFF.

This clonotype was recorded a few times. The rearrangement uses TRBV20-1 and TRBJ2-3; D is possibly TRBD1 (5 bases). The germline V gene has CDR1 DFQATT and CDR2 SNEGSKA (reference sequence). V was clipped by 3 bases and J by 6 bases, with 13 bases between them. The CDR3 runs to 13 residues. The CDR3 DNA reads as TGCAGTGCTAGGGAGTTTTGGGGCGATACGCAGTATTTT. Protein product: CSAREFWGDTQYF.

This chain connects TRBV27 to TRBJ1-1; the match to TRBD1 covers 8 bases. This CDR3 spans 16 amino acids. V lost 2 bases and J lost 5; bases outside the gene matches: 10. Germline CDR1 reads MNHEY; CDR2 reads SMNVEV (reference sequence). The CDR3 DNA follows: TGTGCCAGCAGTTTAACGGCGGACAGGGAGGGAACTGAAGCTTTCTTT. It translates to CASSLTADREGTEAFF.

V is TRBV2 and J is TRBJ2-2, with 10 nucleotides matching TRBD1. Germline CDR1 is SNHLY and CDR2 is FYNNEI. V was pared by 7 bases and J by 2 bases, with 1 base of the junction left unmatched. This CDR3 spans 14 amino acids. CDR3 in amino acids: CASKTGGNTGELFF. CDR3 bases: TGTGCCAGCAAGACAGGGGGCAACACCGGGGAGCTGTTTTTT. Full variable domain (remainder filled in from reference TRBV2 and TRBJ2-2): EPEVTQTPSHQVTQMGQEVILRCVPISNHLYFYWYRQILGQKVEFLVSFYNNEISEKSEIFDDQFSVERPDGSNFTLKIRSTKLEDSAMYFCASKTGGNTGELFFGEGSRLTVL.

This clonotype was counted a few times. This CDR3 reads CATSVASGTGELFF. The DNA of the CDR3 is TGTGCCACCAGTGTGGCTAGCGGCACCGGGGAGCTGTTTTTT. This chain links TRBV24-1 with TRBJ2-2; 7 bases line up with TRBD2. CDR3 size: 14 residues. CDR1 and CDR2 (germline): KGHDR, SFDVKD. V was pared by 5 bases and J by 4 bases, with 3 bases of the junction left unmatched.

The V call is TRBV7-6, the J call TRBJ2-6; D ambiguous. This CDR3 region has 15 residues. The V gene lost 1 base and the J gene lost 3 bases, with 7 bases spanning the gap. Germline assignment: CDR1 SGHVS and CDR2 FNYEAQ. The CDR3 protein is CASSLGSLGANVLTF. CDR3 coding DNA: TGTGCCAGCAGCTTAGGATCTCTTGGGGCCAACGTCCTGACTTTC.

This clonotype was found a few times. The chain joins TRBV18 to TRBJ2-1; D could derive from TRBD1 or TRBD2 (6 bases each). Germline loops: CDR1 KGHSH, CDR2 LQKENI. The CDR3 runs to 13 residues. Between the trimmed V and J ends, which lost 0 bases and 10 bases, there was a span of 10 bases. CDR3 sequence reads: CASSPPRGGEQFF. For the CDR3, the DNA is TGTGCCAGCTCACCACCCCGAGGGGGGGAGCAGTTCTTC.

In this sample, this clonotype turned up a few times. The genes are TRBV6-2 or TRBV6-3 and TRBJ2-1, with TRBD2 matching 8 bases. Germline-derived CDR1 and CDR2 are MNHEY and SVGEGT. CDR3 size: 13 residues. The trim removed 5 bases at V and 9 bases at J, leaving 6 bases unmatched. CDR3 coding DNA: TGTGCCAGCAGTCCAGCGGGAGCACGTGAGCAGTTCTTC. Amino acids: CASSPAGAREQFF.

This clonotype has just a few counts. The rearrangement uses TRBV28 and TRBJ2-4; TRBD1 or TRBD2 may be the D gene (5 bases each). The ends were cut back, 6 bases at V and 9 bases at J, with 18 bases in the middle. The CDR3 consists of 14 residues. From germline, CDR1 is MDHEN and CDR2 SYDVKM. The CDR3 DNA reads as TGTGCCAGCAGATCACCGGGACCCCCCCCCATTCAGTACTTC. Its protein product is CASRSPGPPPIQYF.

V is TRBV2 and J is TRBJ2-7; 9 bases map to TRBD1. Germline trimming cut 7 bases from V and 4 bases from J; bases unmatched to any gene: 8. This CDR3 is 14 amino acids long. Germline loops: CDR1 SNHLY, CDR2 FYNNEI. The CDR3 DNA is TGTGCCAGCAATCCGGGACAGGGTTTGTACGAGCAGTACTTC. This gives the protein CASNPGQGLYEQYF.

The chain links TRBV20-1 to TRBJ2-5; the match to TRBD1 covers 7 bases. V lost 3 bases and J lost 2; bases outside the gene matches: 3. The CDR3 extends over 13 amino acids. CDR1 and CDR2 (germline): DFQATT, SNEGSKA (reference sequence). The CDR3 nucleotides read TGCAGTGCTAGCGCCAGGGGGCAAGAGACCCAGTACTTC. As protein: CSASARGQETQYF.

This clonotype was detected ten times or more. This sequence joins TRBV24-1 and TRBJ2-3, with 8 bases fitting TRBD1. Germline trimming cut 1 base from V and 4 bases from J; bases unmatched to any gene: 6. Germline CDR1 is KGHDR and CDR2 is SFDVKD. The CDR3 spans 16 residues. CDR3 nucleotides: TGTGCCACCAGTGATTTCGTCGGACAGGGACCAGATACGCAGTATTTT. Translation: CATSDFVGQGPDTQYF.

The chain recombines TRBV2 with TRBJ1-2, with TRBD1 identical over 9 bases. V dropped 7 bases and J dropped 9; count of bases not matched to a gene: 15. The germline V gene encodes CDR1 SNHLY and CDR2 FYNNEI. The CDR3 runs to 15 residues. CDR3: CASNENRDRVLSYTF. The CDR3 DNA reads as TGTGCCAGCAACGAAAACCGGGACAGGGTTTTAAGCTACACCTTC. Full variable domain (rest looked up from reference TRBV2 and TRBJ1-2): EPEVTQTPSHQVTQMGQEVILRCVPISNHLYFYWYRQILGQKVEFLVSFYNNEISEKSEIFDDQFSVERPDGSNFTLKIRSTKLEDSAMYFCASNENRDRVLSYTFGSGTRLTVV.

This clonotype was counted between two and nine times. The chain combines TRBV5-1 with TRBJ1-2; D gene uncertain. With 7 bases removed from V and 0 bases from J, the gap between germline ends came to 13 bases. The CDR3 extends over 14 amino acids. Germline lookup yields CDR1 SGHRS and CDR2 YFSETQ. In nucleotides, the CDR3 is TGCGCCAGCTCTCGGACCAGTCCTAACTATGGCTACACCTTC. This gives the protein CASSRTSPNYGYTF.

This clonotype showed up just a few times. The chain carries TRBV20-1 and TRBJ2-3; no firm D call. This CDR3 has 13 amino acids. V was trimmed by 6 bases and J by 0 bases, leaving 10 bases between them. Germline CDR1 and CDR2: DFQATT and SNEGSKA (reference sequence). As DNA, the CDR3 is TGCAGTGCACCCGTTGGGAGCACAGATACGCAGTATTTT. Protein: CSAPVGSTDTQYF.

This clonotype was recorded at least ten times. The chain uses TRBV7-2 and TRBJ2-5, with TRBD2 matching 7 bases. The CDR3 extends over 14 amino acids. Trimming removed 5 bases from V and 5 bases from J; junction bases left unmatched: 8. The germline CDR1 and CDR2 sequences are SGHTA and FQGNSA. Written as DNA, the CDR3 is TGTGCCAGCAGCATCATAAGCGGGGCGGAGACCCAGTACTTC. Protein: CASSIISGAETQYF.

This clonotype was recorded at least ten times. Relative to the germline gene, one junction end is altered; a read error may explain this. The chain employs TRBV4-3 and TRBJ2-3, with D uncertain. Germline V gene sequence: CDR1 LGHNA, CDR2 YSLEER. The CDR3 is 13 residues long. The CDR3 is CASSQDLPDTQYF. The CDR3 nucleotides are TGTGCCAGCAGCCAGGATCTTCCAGATACGCAGTATTTT.

This clonotype was seen only a few times. The rearrangement uses TRBV6-5 and TRBJ2-1, with 9 bases aligning to TRBD2. This CDR3 is 18 amino acids long. Losses at the gene ends were 0 bases for V and 4 bases for J; bases not matched to a gene: 10. From germline, CDR1 is MNHEY and CDR2 SVGAGI. The CDR3 reads CASSYSFLAGTLYNEQFF. The CDR3 DNA is TGTGCCAGCAGTTACTCATTCCTAGCGGGGACCCTATACAATGAGCAGTTCTTC.

This clonotype appeared a few times. J is TRBJ2-3 and V is TRBV5-1; TRBD2 matches at 8 bases. Trimming cost V 0 bases and J 4 bases; bases outside gene matches: 7. The germline V gene encodes CDR1 SGHRS and CDR2 YFSETQ. This CDR3 has 16 residues. The CDR3 spells CASSLDAAGAADTQYF. In nucleotides, the CDR3 is TGCGCCAGCAGCTTGGACGCAGCGGGGGCCGCAGATACGCAGTATTTT.

The sample holds a few counts of this clonotype. This chain uses TRBV6-1 with TRBJ2-1; 7 positions agree with TRBD2. Germline CDR1 and CDR2: MNHNS and SASEGT. This CDR3 has 14 residues. With V trimmed by 10 bases and J by 2 bases, 8 bases remained unmatched. CDR3 in DNA: TGTGCCACCAACGGGAGGATCGCCTACAATGAGCAGTTCTTC. This codes for CATNGRIAYNEQFF.

The rearrangement links TRBV7-2 to TRBJ2-7; 12 nucleotides line up with TRBD2. There are 16 residues in the CDR3. V gave up 1 base and J gave up 2 bases; unmatched junction bases: 3. The germline CDR1 and CDR2 sequences are SGHTA and FQGNSA. The CDR3 DNA sequence: TGTGCCAGCAGCTTAGGGCCTAGCGGGGGGGCCTACGAGCAGTACTTC. It specifies CASSLGPSGGAYEQYF.

The chain combines TRBV5-1 with TRBJ2-1; the D gene is possibly TRBD1 (5 bases). The V end was cut by 0 bases, the J end by 6 bases, with 7 bases between. The CDR3 is made up of 13 amino acids. Germline CDR1 and CDR2: SGHRS and YFSETQ. The CDR3 DNA reads TGCGCCAGCAGCTTGGCAGGGTTCAATGAGCAGTTCTTC. This encodes CASSLAGFNEQFF.

The gene calls are TRBV7-2 and TRBJ2-7; D remains ambiguous. The germline V gene encodes CDR1 SGHTA and CDR2 FQGNSA. V lost 3 bases and J 6 bases, leaving 15 bases between the germline ends. The CDR3 totals 14 residues. The CDR3 region has the DNA TGTGCCAGCAGCTTTGGCCAGCGTCTCGGCGAGCAGTACTTC. Translated, it gives CASSFGQRLGEQYF.

This clonotype was found a few times. V is TRBV12-3 or TRBV12-4 and J is TRBJ2-2, with 7 bases matching TRBD1. The V and J ends lost 7 bases and 6 bases, in that order; junction bases with no gene match: 8. The CDR3 loop spans 14 amino acids. The CDR3 reads CASNTDRDAGELFF. In DNA form, the CDR3 reads TGTGCCAGCAACACCGACAGGGACGCCGGGGAGCTGTTTTTT.

J is TRBJ2-3 and V is TRBV15, with 9 bases fitting TRBD1. The length of the CDR3 is 16 residues. CDR1 and CDR2 from the germline V gene are LNHNV and YYDKDF (reference sequence). Trimming removed 1 base from V and 4 bases from J; junction bases left unmatched: 6. In nucleotides, the CDR3 is TGTGCCACCAGCAGAGCATTTAGGACAGGGGCAGATACGCAGTATTTT. Encoded protein: CATSRAFRTGADTQYF.

The chain joins TRBV23-1 to TRBJ2-1, with 7 positions matching TRBD1. TRBV23-1 is sorted into the ORF group, with uncertain function. The CDR3 is made up of 19 amino acids. V lost 2 bases, J lost 6 bases, and 19 bases stayed unmatched. The CDR3 region is CASSQKTGIRALLCNEQFF. The DNA of the CDR3 is TGCGCCAGCAGTCAAAAGACAGGGATTCGGGCCCTCCTATGCAATGAGCAGTTCTTC.

This clonotype was counted only a few times. J is TRBJ2-5 and V is TRBV25-1; D perhaps matches TRBD1 (6 bases). The V end lost 0 bases, the J end lost 5 bases, and 13 bases lay between the germline ends. CDR1 MGHDK and CDR2 SYGVNS come from the germline V gene. The CDR3 spans 15 residues. CDR3 residues: CASSEYRGGVETQYF. In DNA form, the CDR3 reads TGTGCCAGCAGTGAATACCGAGGGGGTGTCGAGACCCAGTACTTC.

V is TRBV20-1 and J is TRBJ2-1; D remains ambiguous. The CDR3 contains 13 residues. Per germline, CDR1 DFQATT and CDR2 SNEGSKA (reference sequence). Trimming stripped 3 bases from V and 4 bases from J, with 10 bases between. CDR3 loop: CSASLARYNEQFF. The CDR3 DNA is TGCAGTGCTAGTCTGGCTAGGTACAATGAGCAGTTCTTC.